These 4 T cell receptor beta chains were sequenced from one sample in a study of shared clonotypes between healthy human individuals. The repertoire was sequenced with immunoSEQ multiplex PCR; TCRdb's copy has only in-frame clones and lacks some. The table includes approximately 350,000 clones, 90% to 97% detected once. Input material: memory CD8+ T cells sorted from blood. Subset defined: CD45RO+ cells pooled with CCR7-negative TemRA cells. These receptors originate from a man aged 25-45 years in good health.

The V and J genes are TRBV6-5 and TRBJ2-3; TRBD2 agrees at 8 bases. The germline V gene encodes CDR1 MNHEY and CDR2 SVGAGI. The CDR3 is 15 residues long. Trimming took 7 bases from V and 0 from J; bases not matched to a gene: 6. Here the CDR3 DNA reads TGTGCCAGCACGACTCGGGGGGGTAGCACAGATACGCAGTATTTT. Translated, it gives CASTTRGGSTDTQYF.

The J gene is TRBJ1-2, the V gene TRBV6-1, with 10 bases matching TRBD1. CDR1 is MNHNS, CDR2 SASEGT, per germline. The CDR3 sequence is 14 residues long. V lost 7 bases and J lost 7; bases outside the gene matches: 9. DNA of the CDR3: TGTGCCAGCACCCTAGGACAGGGGGATGGTGGCTACACCTTC. Translation: CASTLGQGDGGYTF.

This clone was counted a single time. The rearrangement joins TRBV6-1 to TRBJ2-1, with 7 bases lining up with TRBD2. Germline CDR1 reads MNHNS; CDR2 reads SASEGT. The CDR3 is 14 amino acids. V was pared by 8 bases and J by 8 bases, with 12 bases of the junction left unmatched. In nucleotides, the CDR3 is TGTGCCAGCGTGCACGGACTAGTTAGCCATGAGCAGTTCTTC. It codes for CASVHGLVSHEQFF.

This clone was observed once. The rearrangement uses TRBV5-1 and TRBJ2-1; no clear D. CDR3 length equals 14 residues. Germline V gene lookup returns CDR1 SGHRS and CDR2 YFSETQ. Deletions cut 0 bases from V and 2 bases from J, with 6 bases between. Here the CDR3 reads CASSLGSTYNEQFF. The CDR3 DNA reads as TGCGCCAGCAGCTTGGGGAGCACCTACAATGAGCAGTTCTTC.